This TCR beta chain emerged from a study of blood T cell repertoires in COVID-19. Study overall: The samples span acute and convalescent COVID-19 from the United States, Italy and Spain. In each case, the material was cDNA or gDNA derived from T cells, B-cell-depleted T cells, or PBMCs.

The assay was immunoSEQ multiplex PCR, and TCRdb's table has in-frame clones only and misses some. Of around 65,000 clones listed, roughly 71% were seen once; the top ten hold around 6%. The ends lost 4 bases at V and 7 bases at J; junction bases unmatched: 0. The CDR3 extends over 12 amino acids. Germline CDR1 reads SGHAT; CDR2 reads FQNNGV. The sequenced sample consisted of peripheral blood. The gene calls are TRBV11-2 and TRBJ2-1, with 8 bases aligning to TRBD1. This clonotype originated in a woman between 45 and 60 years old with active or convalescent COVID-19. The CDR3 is CASSYRGNEQFF. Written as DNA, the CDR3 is TGTGCCAGCAGCTACAGGGGGAATGAGCAGTTCTTC.